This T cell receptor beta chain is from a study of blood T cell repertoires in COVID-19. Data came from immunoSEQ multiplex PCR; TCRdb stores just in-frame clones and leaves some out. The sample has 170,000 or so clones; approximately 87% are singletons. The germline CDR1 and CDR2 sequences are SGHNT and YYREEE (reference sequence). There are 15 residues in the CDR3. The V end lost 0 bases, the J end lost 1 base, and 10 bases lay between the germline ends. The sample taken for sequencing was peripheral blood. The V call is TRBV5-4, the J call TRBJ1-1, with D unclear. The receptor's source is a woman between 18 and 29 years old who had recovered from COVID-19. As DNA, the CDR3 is TGTGCCAGCAGCTTGGTGGCAAATGAGAACACTGAAGCTTTCTTT. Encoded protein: CASSLVANENTEAFF.